The 30 T cell receptor beta chains in this list originate from one sample, sequenced in a study of human T cells and chemical hapten exposure. Indicated time point: patch test 2, 6 weeks after DPC sensitization. Noted treatment: therapeutic diphenylcyclopropenone sensitization with weekly scalp DPC. MiXCR, applied by TCRdb to the RACE reads, yields one record per CDR3 protein. This repertoire shows approximately 96,000 distinct CDR3 sequences, 9.3% found once; its top ten account for about 2%. The specimen was whole blood, collected in connection with sensitization to the hapten diphenylcyclopropenone (DPC). The source of these receptors is a middle-aged woman with alopecia areata. Some clones in this sample may be carry-over from other donors' samples.

The sample holds many counts of this clonotype. The chain has TRBV27 and TRBJ1-1; D unclear. V dropped 3 bases and J dropped 2 bases, with 13 bases sitting between them. Germline V gene sequence: CDR1 MNHEY, CDR2 SMNVEV (reference sequence). This CDR3 region has 15 residues. Here the CDR3 reads CASSLDGQINTEAFF. CDR3 bases: TGTGCCAGCAGTTTGGACGGGCAGATAAACACTGAAGCTTTCTTT.

This sequence joins TRBV11-2 and TRBJ1-6; 7 bases align to TRBD1. V dropped 1 base and J dropped 10; count of bases not matched to a gene: 7. The CDR3 spans 15 residues. Germline loops: CDR1 SGHAT, CDR2 FQNNGV. CDR3 residues: CASSLVGQSGSPLHF. The CDR3 coding sequence is TGTGCCAGCAGCTTAGTGGGACAGTCCGGATCACCCCTCCACTTT.

The genes are TRBV29-1 and TRBJ2-7; D is possibly TRBD1 (5 bases). V lost 4 bases and J 0 bases, leaving 10 bases between the germline ends. Per germline, CDR1 SQVTM and CDR2 ANQGSEA. The CDR3 consists of 13 residues. The CDR3 sequence: CSVVGPSSYEQYF. The CDR3 coding sequence is TGCAGCGTTGTGGGGCCTAGCTCCTACGAGCAGTACTTC.

V usage is TRBV20-1 and J usage is TRBJ2-7; D unclear. The CDR3 extends over 11 amino acids. With 3 bases removed from V and 5 bases from J, the gap between germline ends came to 8 bases. CDR1 is DFQATT, CDR2 SNEGSKA, per germline (reference sequence). CDR3 amino acids: CSARTLNEQYF. CDR3 bases: TGCAGTGCTAGGACCCTGAACGAGCAGTACTTC.

This clonotype was seen ten or more times. This rearrangement joins TRBV20-1 to TRBJ2-3, with 8 bases aligning to TRBD2. Germline V gene data show CDR1 as DFQATT and CDR2 as SNEGSKA (reference sequence). The CDR3 runs 15 residues. Trimming cost V 5 bases and J 0 bases; bases outside gene matches: 7. This CDR3 reads CSAPQPSGSTDTQYF. Written as DNA, the CDR3 is TGCAGTGCTCCCCAGCCTAGCGGGAGCACAGATACGCAGTATTTT.

This clonotype was found many times. The chain joins TRBV6-5 to TRBJ2-3, with TRBD2 identical over 9 bases. V lost 6 bases and J lost 4; bases outside the gene matches: 11. CDR1 MNHEY and CDR2 SVGAGI come from the germline V gene. This CDR3 has 16 amino acids. CDR3 sequence reads: CASSRRLAGDADTQYF. The CDR3 coding sequence is TGTGCCAGCAGCCGCCGATTAGCGGGAGATGCAGATACGCAGTATTTT.

The rearrangement joins TRBV7-2 to TRBJ2-7, with 8 bases identical to TRBD2. This CDR3 contains 14 residues. Per germline, CDR1 SGHTA and CDR2 FQGNSA. V lost 5 bases, J lost 6 bases, and 9 bases stayed unmatched. Here the CDR3 reads CASSPSAGGAEQYF. The CDR3 DNA sequence: TGTGCCAGCAGCCCCTCGGCGGGAGGCGCCGAGCAGTACTTC.

The chain joins TRBV14 to TRBJ1-1; D uncertain. V lost 1 base and J lost 0, with 12 bases in between. Germline-derived CDR1 and CDR2 are SGHDN and FVKESK. CDR3 size: 16 residues. The CDR3 DNA is TGTGCCAGCAGCCAAGCCAGTGAGGTCATGAACACTGAAGCTTTCTTT. Translation gives CASSQASEVMNTEAFF.

The chain employs TRBV29-1 and TRBJ2-2; D might be TRBD2 (5 bases). The CDR3 consists of 16 residues. CDR1 and CDR2 (germline): SQVTM, ANQGSEA. V shed 4 bases and J shed 2 bases, with 17 bases lying between them. The CDR3 loop reads CSVVKPSGANTGELFF. The CDR3 bases are TGCAGCGTTGTTAAACCGAGCGGAGCCAACACCGGGGAGCTGTTTTTT.

V is TRBV9 and J is TRBJ2-3; D gene unclear. Germline V CDR1 and CDR2: SGDLS, YYNGEE. Trimming removed 3 bases from V and 2 bases from J, with 10 bases in between. The length of the CDR3 is 14 residues. The CDR3 sequence: CASSEAAYTDTQYF. In nucleotides, the CDR3 is TGTGCCAGCAGCGAGGCGGCCTACACAGATACGCAGTATTTT.

This clonotype has just a few counts. V usage is TRBV16 and J usage is TRBJ2-1; 7 bases are a match to TRBD1. The length of the CDR3 is 17 residues. Germline V CDR1 and CDR2: KGHSY, FQNENV. V shed 0 bases, J shed 12 bases, and the junction held 17 bases outside the gene matches. CDR3 nucleotides: TGTGCCAGCAGCCAATCCCCAACAGGGGCAAGCACTGGGGGGCAGTTCTTC. It encodes CASSQSPTGASTGGQFF.

The table lists this clonotype with many counts. The chain joins TRBV6-2 or TRBV6-3 to TRBJ2-1, with 7 nucleotides matching TRBD1. The CDR3 totals 16 residues. The germline V gene has CDR1 MNHEY and CDR2 SVGEGT. V dropped 1 base and J dropped 4; count of bases not matched to a gene: 7. The CDR3 spells CASSYLGTAPYNEQFF. The CDR3 nucleotides read TGTGCCAGCAGTTACTTGGGGACAGCTCCATACAATGAGCAGTTCTTC.

The V call is TRBV6-5, the J call TRBJ1-6; the match to TRBD1 covers 7 bases. Germline V gives CDR1 MNHEY, CDR2 SVGAGI. The trim removed 4 bases at V and 8 bases at J, leaving 5 bases unmatched. The CDR3 is 14 residues long. The CDR3 region has the DNA TGTGCCAGCAGTTCCTGGACAGGTTATTCACCCCTCCACTTT. Encoded protein: CASSSWTGYSPLHF.

The table lists this clonotype with many counts. The rearrangement links TRBV12-3 or TRBV12-4 to TRBJ2-1; TRBD2 matches 7 bases. The CDR3 contains 15 residues. The J segment lost 7 bases and the V segment lost 1 base, leaving 7 bases of the junction unmatched. CDR3 residues: CASSLGSGGYNEQFF. The CDR3, as DNA: TGTGCCAGCAGTTTAGGGTCGGGAGGTTATAATGAGCAGTTCTTC.

This clonotype was seen more than once but under ten times. V is TRBV7-9 and J is TRBJ2-4; D remains ambiguous. Per germline, CDR1 SEHNR and CDR2 FQNEAQ (reference sequence). The CDR3 extends over 11 amino acids. V was trimmed by 10 bases and J by 5 bases, leaving 9 bases between them. CDR3 DNA sequence: TGTGCCATCCTACTTGAAAACATTCAGTACTTC. This gives the protein CAILLENIQYF.

This sequence joins TRBV7-3 and TRBJ2-3; TRBD1 matches at 7 bases. Germline values: CDR1 SGHTA, CDR2 FQGTGA. The CDR3 is 16 residues long. J gave up 1 base and V 2 bases, and 6 bases lay outside the gene matches. CDR3 loop: CASSLWSGTGTDTQYF. In nucleotides, the CDR3 is TGTGCCAGCAGCTTATGGTCCGGGACAGGCACAGATACGCAGTATTTT.

The rearrangement links TRBV7-2 to TRBJ1-4; D is undetermined. V dropped 4 bases and J dropped 7 bases, with 13 bases sitting between them. CDR1 is SGHTA and CDR2 is FQGNSA in the germline V gene. This CDR3 is built from 14 residues. The CDR3 nucleotides are TGTGCCAGCAGCTCTCAAGATTCCGGTGAAAAACTGTTTTTT. Residues: CASSSQDSGEKLFF.

This clonotype was detected a few times. The gene calls are TRBV7-2 and TRBJ2-3, with 7 nucleotides matching TRBD2. V was pared by 1 base and J by 4 bases, with 8 bases of the junction left unmatched. Germline assignment: CDR1 SGHTA and CDR2 FQGNSA. There are 16 residues in the CDR3. This CDR3 is CASSLEGGPLSDTQYF. The CDR3 coding sequence is TGTGCCAGCAGCTTAGAGGGAGGGCCTCTGTCAGATACGCAGTATTTT.

There are a few counts of this clonotype. V is TRBV7-2 and J is TRBJ2-3; D might be TRBD2 (5 bases). The CDR3 contains 14 residues. Trimming shortened V by 5 bases and J by 4 bases, and 13 bases separated the two germline ends. Looked up from germline, CDR1 is SGHTA and CDR2 is FQGNSA. The CDR3: CASSPSGTSDTQYF. The CDR3 nucleotides are TGTGCCAGCAGCCCCAGCGGAACTTCAGATACGCAGTATTTT.

Ten or more counts support this clonotype. J is TRBJ2-7 and V is TRBV11-1; 9 positions match TRBD2. The trim removed 2 bases at V and 6 bases at J, leaving 5 bases unmatched. Per germline, CDR1 SGHAT and CDR2 FQDESV (reference sequence). The length of the CDR3 is 14 residues. The CDR3 reads CASSLYSGRREQYF. In DNA, the CDR3 is TGTGCCAGCAGCTTATATAGCGGGAGACGCGAGCAGTACTTC.

The chain recombines TRBV5-1 with TRBJ2-3; 13 bases are a match to TRBD2. V shed 6 bases and J 6 bases; nucleotides not matched to a gene: 4. Germline V gives CDR1 SGHRS, CDR2 YFSETQ. The length of the CDR3 is 14 residues. In DNA form, the CDR3 reads TGCGCCAGCACCGGACTAGCGGGAGCTGATACGCAGTATTTT. It encodes CASTGLAGADTQYF.

The chain employs TRBV11-2 and TRBJ1-6; D possibly corresponds to TRBD1 (5 bases). V was trimmed by 5 bases and J by 7 bases, leaving 18 bases between them. Germline loops: CDR1 SGHAT, CDR2 FQNNGV. The CDR3 covers 16 residues. DNA for the CDR3: TGTGCCAGCAGCCTCCCCCGGGGGGACTCCAATTCACCCCTCCACTTT. Protein product: CASSLPRGDSNSPLHF. Drawing the rest from reference TRBV11-2 and TRBJ1-6, the complete variable domain is EAGVAQSPRYKIIEKRQSVAFWCNPISGHATLYWYQQILGQGPKLLIQFQNNGVVDDSQLPKDRFSAERLKGVDSTLKIQPAKLEDSAVYLCASSLPRGDSNSPLHFGNGTRLTVT.

This chain uses TRBV18 with TRBJ2-7; D is uncertain. Trimming took 0 bases from V and 3 from J, leaving 9 bases between them. This CDR3 is built from 14 residues. CDR1 is KGHSH and CDR2 is LQKENI in the germline V gene. This CDR3 reads CASSPPAWGYEQYF. For the CDR3, the DNA is TGTGCCAGCTCACCACCGGCTTGGGGCTACGAGCAGTACTTC.

The V call is TRBV28, the J call TRBJ2-2, with D maybe TRBD1 (5 bases). Germline-derived CDR1 and CDR2 are MDHEN and SYDVKM. The CDR3 has 13 residues. Trimming took off 8 bases at V and 4 bases at J, with 11 bases between the two ends. CDR3 in DNA: TGTGCCAGCTTGGGGCCTGCCACCGGGGAGCTGTTTTTT. Encoded protein: CASLGPATGELFF.

This clonotype appeared many times. This chain connects TRBV4-2 to TRBJ2-2, with D tentatively TRBD2 (5 bases). The CDR3 consists of 14 residues. The V end lost 1 base, the J end lost 3 bases, and 6 bases lay between the germline ends. CDR1 is LGHNA and CDR2 is YNFKEQ in the germline V gene. This chain's CDR3 is CASSQGTDTGELFF. Written as DNA, the CDR3 is TGTGCCAGCAGCCAAGGGACTGACACCGGGGAGCTGTTTTTT.

The sample holds a few counts of this clonotype. This chain connects TRBV27 to TRBJ2-7; 7 bases are a match to TRBD1. Germline CDR1 MNHEY, CDR2 SMNVEV (reference sequence). This CDR3 has 18 residues. V shed 7 bases and J 0 bases; nucleotides not matched to a gene: 18. The DNA for the CDR3 is TGTGCCAGCAAACCGTATTTCGTCGGGACAGCCGCCTCCTACGAGCAGTACTTC. It encodes CASKPYFVGTAASYEQYF.

This clonotype has ten or more counts. The gene calls are TRBV11-2 and TRBJ2-1; D uncertain. CDR1 and CDR2 from the germline V gene are SGHAT and FQNNGV. This CDR3 is 13 amino acids long. Trimming stripped 0 bases from V and 6 bases from J, with 6 bases between. The chain's CDR3 is CASSLEILNEQFF. The CDR3 DNA follows: TGTGCCAGCAGCTTAGAAATCCTCAATGAGCAGTTCTTC.

This clonotype was recorded at least ten times. J is TRBJ2-2 and V is TRBV7-2; tentative D call: TRBD1 (6 bases). Trimming removed 4 bases from V and 6 bases from J, with 9 bases in between. Germline V CDR1 and CDR2: SGHTA, FQGNSA. This CDR3 spans 13 amino acids. The CDR3 nucleotides are TGTGCCAGCAGCTCCCGACAGGCCGGGGAGCTGTTTTTT. Translating it yields CASSSRQAGELFF.

This clonotype was recorded many times. J is TRBJ2-7 and V is TRBV5-1; no reliable D call. V shed 4 bases and J shed 3 bases, with 5 bases lying between them. The CDR3 has 11 amino acids. Germline lookup yields CDR1 SGHRS and CDR2 YFSETQ. The CDR3 sequence: CASSQDYEQYF. As DNA, the CDR3 is TGCGCCAGCAGCCAGGACTACGAGCAGTACTTC.

The chain couples TRBV12-3 or TRBV12-4 to TRBJ2-1, with 9 bases fitting TRBD2. The CDR3 extends over 14 amino acids. Trimming took 3 bases from V and 8 from J; bases not matched to a gene: 5. The CDR3 DNA follows: TGTGCCAGCAGTTTTTTAGCGGGAGACTATGAGCAGTTCTTC. Residues: CASSFLAGDYEQFF.